This T cell receptor (beta chain) is drawn from a study of T cells in Graves' hyperthyroidism and ophthalmopathy. V lost 7 bases to trimming and J lost 3 bases; unmatched junction nucleotides: 5. Germline assignment: CDR1 SQVTM and CDR2 ANQGSEA. The CDR3 runs to 13 residues. This clonotype was seen repeatedly, ten times or more. Authors of the study amplified TCR beta CDR3 regions from RNA transcripts. The primer set for the first-round RT-PCR of the TCR CDR3 was HTBI. TCRdb reanalysed the multiplex PCR reads using MiXCR and keeps one entry per CDR3 protein. The sample has around 690,000 distinct CDR3 sequences, around a sixth seen once.

The chain recombines TRBV29-1 with TRBJ2-7, with TRBD1 identical over 11 bases. This clonotype was sampled from a man aged 45-60 years with Graves' hyperthyroidism. Sequenced input: blood. The CDR3 region is CSAWTGGLYEQYF. DNA for the CDR3: TGCAGCGCATGGACAGGGGGCCTCTACGAGCAGTACTTC.